This T cell receptor (beta chain) was sequenced during a study of pediatric ulcerative colitis. Study outcomes and limitations: Repertoires came from total lymphocyte DNA, so rare subsets like regulatory T cells may be missed.

The rectum was sampled with one to two pinch biopsies at colonoscopy. V was trimmed by 3 bases and J by 6 bases, leaving 12 bases between them. The CDR3 has 14 residues. The V gene's germline CDR1 is LNHDA and CDR2 SQIVND (reference sequence). Concerning this clone: Its antigen is not identified.

Some clones are missing from TCRdb's copy, which holds only in-frame ones; the method was immunoSEQ multiplex PCR. The sample shows 44,000 or so clones, 78% of them seen only once. V usage is TRBV19 and J usage is TRBJ2-1; perhaps TRBD1 as D (6 bases). Input material: gut tissue. This TCR derives from a girl aged 10-17 years with moderate ulcerative colitis. CDR3: CASSINRVANEQFF. The CDR3 nucleotides are TGTGCCAGTAGTATTAACAGGGTTGCCAATGAGCAGTTCTTC.